These T cell receptor beta chains were read from a single sample in a study of neurological immune-mediated disorders. Each CDR3 protein gets one entry after TCRdb re-called the 5' RACE reads with MiXCR. The table has tens of thousands of distinct CDR3 sequences, around 3.3% seen once. Sequencing used PBMCs. These receptors came from a man aged 40-49 years with multiple sclerosis. Each CDR3 is given with its conserved first and last residue. A D gene is named only where the DNA matches it firmly. Expanded clones get a size class; other rows say once, few or many, or leave the size out.

TRBJ2-7 many TRBV20-1 NA CSARDLSYEQYF TGCAGTGCTAGGGACCTATCCTACGAGCAGTACTTC
TRBJ1-4 NA TRBV20-1 TRBD1 CSATGTGGEKLFF TGCAGTGCCACCGGGACAGGGGGGGAAAAACTGTTTTTT
TRBJ1-4 many TRBV12-3/TRBV12-4 NA CASSFRKREEKLFF TGTGCCAGCAGTTTTCGGAAAAGGGAGGAAAAACTGTTTTTT
TRBJ2-3 NA TRBV6-5 TRBD2 CASSTRLAEDTQYF TGTGCCAGCAGTACCCGACTAGCGGAAGATACGCAGTATTTT
TRBJ1-5 many TRBV20-1 NA CSARFRGALYNQPQHF TGCAGTGCTAGGTTTCGGGGGGCCCTCTACAATCAGCCCCAGCATTTT
TRBJ1-1 many TRBV7-9 NA CASSLGGFGTEAFF TGTGCCAGCAGCTTAGGGGGGTTCGGCACTGAAGCTTTCTTT
TRBJ2-4 many TRBV2 NA CASSEGMIAKNIQYF TGTGCCAGCAGTGAGGGTATGATTGCCAAAAACATTCAGTACTTC
TRBJ1-5 many TRBV5-6 TRBD1 CASSLQGQGYQPQHF TGTGCCAGCAGCTTGCAAGGACAGGGTTATCAGCCCCAGCATTTT
TRBJ2-2 medium-sized TRBV5-1 NA CASSLMGTNTGELFF TGCGCCAGCAGCTTGATGGGGACGAACACCGGGGAGCTGTTTTTT
TRBJ1-1 many TRBV6-5 TRBD1 CASSYDLTGGTEAFF TGTGCCAGCAGTTACGACCTTACAGGGGGCACTGAAGCTTTCTTT
TRBJ1-2 many TRBV6-6 NA CASSQGNLYGYTF TGTGCCAGCAGTCAGGGGAACTTATATGGCTACACCTTC
TRBJ2-5 many TRBV6-6 TRBD2 CASSYQSSGGRETQYF TGTGCCAGCAGTTATCAGTCTAGCGGGGGGCGGGAGACCCAGTACTTC
TRBJ1-6 many TRBV6-5 NA CASSYSTYDYNSPLHF TGTGCCAGCAGTTACTCGACGTACGACTATAATTCACCCCTCCACTTT
TRBJ2-3 many TRBV9 NA CASSEGGTDTQYF TGTGCCAGCAGCGAAGGAGGCACAGATACGCAGTATTTT
TRBJ1-4 many TRBV7-9 NA CASSLKGGSTNEKLFF TGTGCCAGCAGCTTAAAAGGAGGTTCAACTAATGAAAAACTGTTTTTT
TRBJ2-3 many TRBV29-1 TRBD2 CSFKTSGGPVEYF TGCAGCTTCAAGACTAGCGGGGGGCCGGTTGAGTATTTT
TRBJ1-5 NA TRBV6-5 NA CASSYYQCQHQHF TGTGCCAGCAGTTACTATCAATGTCAGCACCAGCATTTT
TRBJ1-1 many TRBV3-1 TRBD1 CVSSQVGGGHTEAFF TGTGTCAGCAGCCAAGTTGGAGGGGGCCACACTGAAGCTTTCTTT
TRBJ2-1 many TRBV7-7 NA CASSGISYNEQFF TGTGCCAGCAGCGGGATCTCCTACAATGAGCAGTTCTTC
TRBJ2-3 many TRBV3-1 NA CASSQDRGGLELSYTQYF TGTGCCAGCAGCCAAGATAGAGGAGGACTGGAGTTGAGTTATACGCAGTATTTT